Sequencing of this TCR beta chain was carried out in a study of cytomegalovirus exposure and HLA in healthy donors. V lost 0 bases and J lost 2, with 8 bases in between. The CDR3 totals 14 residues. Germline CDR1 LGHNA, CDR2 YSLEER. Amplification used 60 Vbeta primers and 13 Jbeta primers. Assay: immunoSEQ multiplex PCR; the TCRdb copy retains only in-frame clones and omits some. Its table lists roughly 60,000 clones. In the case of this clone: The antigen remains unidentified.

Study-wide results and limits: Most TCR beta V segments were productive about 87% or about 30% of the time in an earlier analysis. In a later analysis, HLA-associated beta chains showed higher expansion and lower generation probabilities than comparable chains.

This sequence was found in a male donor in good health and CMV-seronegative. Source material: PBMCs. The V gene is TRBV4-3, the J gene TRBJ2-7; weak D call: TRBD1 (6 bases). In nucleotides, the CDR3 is TGCGCCAGCAGCCAAGACAGGGGTGCCTACGAGCAGTACTTC. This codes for CASSQDRGAYEQYF.